Each of the 31 T cell receptor beta chains below was sequenced from the same sample in a study of T cell responses to AZD1222 COVID-19 vaccine. Here immunoSEQ multiplex PCR was the method, and the copy in TCRdb shows in-frame clones only, minus some. The sample consists of 120,000 to 150,000 clones, 91% of them appearing once. The source material was peripheral blood, sampled 28 days after the second dose of the MenACWY control vaccine. The receptors originated from an adult who received the MenACWY meningococcal vaccine as a control.

The genes are TRBV6-5 and TRBJ1-5; D is unclear. The CDR3 is 15 amino acids. The germline gives CDR1 MNHEY, CDR2 SVGAGI. Trimming cost V 0 bases and J 0 bases, with 6 bases left between them. The CDR3 reads CASSYSINSNQPQHF. CDR3 bases: TGTGCCAGCAGTTACTCGATTAATAGCAATCAGCCCCAGCATTTT.

As regards this clone: At the DNA level, this CDR3 is encoded by other sequences in the same sample as well. The J gene is TRBJ1-5, the V gene TRBV19; TRBD1 is a possible D gene (5 bases). V dropped 5 bases and J dropped 1 base, with 12 bases sitting between them. CDR1 LNHDA and CDR2 SQIVND come from the germline V gene (reference sequence). The length of the CDR3 is 15 residues. This chain's CDR3 is CASSPQGLSNQPQHF. The CDR3 region has the DNA TGTGCCAGTAGTCCTCAGGGACTGAGCAATCAGCCCCAGCATTTT.

This clone was seen only once. The chain has TRBV6-5 and TRBJ1-2, with TRBD1 matching over 9 bases. Germline-derived CDR1 and CDR2 are MNHEY and SVGAGI. This CDR3 contains 16 residues. V was pared by 3 bases and J by 8 bases, with 13 bases of the junction left unmatched. CDR3 protein: CASSYSRDRARQGYTF. The CDR3 coding sequence is TGTGCCAGCAGTTATTCCCGGGACAGGGCACGTCAAGGCTACACCTTC.

The chain recombines TRBV7-3 with TRBJ2-2; D gene uncertain. Deletions cut 2 bases from V and 5 bases from J, with 9 bases between. The CDR3 contains 14 residues. CDR1 is SGHTA, CDR2 FQGTGA, per germline. The CDR3 region is CASSLYYATGELFF. The CDR3 DNA sequence: TGTGCCAGCAGCTTATATTACGCGACCGGGGAGCTGTTTTTT.

The chain has TRBV10-3 and TRBJ2-1; 11 bases match TRBD2. Germline V gene lookup returns CDR1 ENHRY and CDR2 SYGVKD. Losses at the gene ends were 4 bases for V and 0 bases for J; bases not matched to a gene: 8. The CDR3 runs 18 residues. The DNA for the CDR3 is TGTGCCATCAGTGCAGATAGCGGGAGGGTAAGCTCCTACAATGAGCAGTTCTTC. It codes for CAISADSGRVSSYNEQFF.

J is TRBJ2-2 and V is TRBV10-3, with D possibly being TRBD1 (5 bases). Germline V lookup: CDR1 ENHRY, CDR2 SYGVKD. The CDR3 loop spans 13 amino acids. The V end lost 8 bases, the J end lost 2 bases, and 9 bases lay between the germline ends. The chain's CDR3 is CAIGTGNTGELFF. In nucleotides, the CDR3 is TGTGCCATCGGAACAGGAAACACCGGGGAGCTGTTTTTT.

DNA for the CDR3: TGTGCCAGCAGCCAGAGAATAGGACAGGCGAAAAGACTAGCCAAAAACATTCAGTACTTC. The encoded protein is CASSQRIGQAKRLAKNIQYF. This chain uses TRBV3-1 (or the pseudogene TRBV3-2) with TRBJ2-4; TRBD1 matches 7 bases. Trimming cost V 3 bases and J 0 bases; bases outside gene matches: 17. This CDR3 spans 20 amino acids. Germline V gene lookup returns CDR1 LGHDT and CDR2 YNNKEL (reference sequence).

The chain joins TRBV5-1 to TRBJ2-7; D might be TRBD1 (6 bases). CDR3 length equals 13 residues. CDR1 SGHRS and CDR2 YFSETQ come from the germline V gene. Trimming took off 4 bases at V and 6 bases at J, with 14 bases between the two ends. The DNA of the CDR3 is TGCGCCAGCAGCAAAGAACAGGGACGCGAGCAGTACTTC. Residues: CASSKEQGREQYF.

The V gene is TRBV24-1, the J gene TRBJ2-1; a weak D match, TRBD2 (6 bases). V lost 3 bases to trimming and J lost 6 bases, with 11 bases between them. The CDR3 is made up of 14 amino acids. The germline CDR1 and CDR2 sequences are KGHDR and SFDVKD. CDR3 region: CATSDAGRGNEQFF. CDR3 nucleotides: TGTGCCACCAGTGATGCCGGGCGGGGCAATGAGCAGTTCTTC.

This clone is a singleton in its sample. The chain joins TRBV20-1 to TRBJ1-2; D uncertain. Germline loops: CDR1 DFQATT, CDR2 SNEGSKA (reference sequence). Between the trimmed V and J ends, which lost 3 bases and 8 bases, there was a span of 10 bases. The CDR3 spans 11 residues. The CDR3 protein is CSASAGVGYTF. Written as DNA, the CDR3 is TGCAGTGCTAGTGCCGGGGTCGGCTACACCTTC.

This clone occurred once. The V call is TRBV5-1, the J call TRBJ2-5, with 8 bases that match TRBD1. The V gene end was trimmed by 0 bases and the J gene end by 7 bases; junction bases not matched to a gene: 8. The V gene's germline CDR1 is SGHRS and CDR2 YFSETQ. The CDR3 covers 15 residues. The CDR3 bases are TGCGCCAGCAGCTTGGAAAGCAGGGGGCTCGGGACCCAGTACTTC. Its translation is CASSLESRGLGTQYF.

The CDR3: CASSGVASLSYEQYF. The CDR3 nucleotides are TGTGCCAGCAGCGGAGTGGCGTCCCTCTCCTACGAGCAGTACTTC. The chain links TRBV5-6 to TRBJ2-7; D remains unclear. Trimming left V 4 bases short and J 0 bases short, with 14 bases between. This CDR3 has 15 residues. The V gene's germline CDR1 is SGHDT and CDR2 YYEEEE.

The CDR3 protein is CASSTSGTSGYNEQFF. The CDR3 DNA follows: TGTGCCAGCAGCACATCCGGGACTAGCGGCTACAATGAGCAGTTCTTC. This rearrangement joins TRBV9 to TRBJ2-1, with 11 bases lining up with TRBD2. The ends lost 4 bases at V and 3 bases at J; junction bases unmatched: 6. The V gene's germline CDR1 is SGDLS and CDR2 YYNGEE. The CDR3 extends over 16 amino acids.

The rearrangement joins TRBV28 to TRBJ1-6; the D is unclear. Germline loops: CDR1 MDHEN, CDR2 SYDVKM. Trimming removed 5 bases at V and 0 bases at J, with 8 bases between. This CDR3 contains 15 residues. The CDR3 region is CASSPHSSYNSPLHF. The CDR3 DNA follows: TGTGCCAGCAGTCCCCATTCCTCCTATAATTCACCCCTCCACTTT.

The rearrangement links TRBV5-6 to TRBJ2-4; 11 nucleotides align to TRBD2. The ends lost 7 bases at V and 2 bases at J; junction bases unmatched: 8. This CDR3 is 16 amino acids long. Per the germline V gene, CDR1 is SGHDT and CDR2 is YYEEEE. The CDR3 reads CASSTLAGGSKNIQYF. CDR3 in DNA: TGTGCCAGCTCCACGCTAGCGGGGGGATCCAAAAACATTCAGTACTTC. Based on the CDR3 plus reference TRBV5-6 and TRBJ2-4, the full variable domain is DAGVTQSPTHLIKTRGQQVTLRCSPKSGHDTVSWYQQALGQGPQFIFQYYEEEERQRGNFPDRFSGHQFPNYSSELNVNALLLGDSALYLCASSTLAGGSKNIQYFGAGTRLSVL.

The gene calls are TRBV5-4 and TRBJ2-2; 14 nucleotides line up with TRBD2. Trimming at V came to 4 bases and at J to 5 bases, leaving 7 bases not matched to a gene. CDR1 and CDR2 (germline): SGHNT, YYREEE (reference sequence). The CDR3 sequence is 17 residues long. The CDR3 protein is CASSPGTSGRLTGELFF. CDR3 nucleotide sequence: TGTGCCAGCAGCCCCGGGACTAGCGGGAGATTGACCGGGGAGCTGTTTTTT.

The V gene is TRBV6-2 or TRBV6-3, the J gene TRBJ2-4; 7 bases match TRBD1. The CDR3 has 18 residues. Trimming cost V 4 bases and J 0 bases; bases outside gene matches: 12. CDR1 is MNHEY, CDR2 SVGEGT, per germline. The CDR3: CASSSGPDRDLAKNIQYF. CDR3 bases: TGTGCCAGCAGTTCCGGCCCCGACAGGGACCTAGCCAAAAACATTCAGTACTTC.

The chain couples TRBV18 to TRBJ2-4, with D possibly TRBD1 on 6 matching bases. Germline V lookup: CDR1 KGHSH, CDR2 LQKENI. This CDR3 spans 14 amino acids. Trimming cost V 2 bases and J 4 bases, with 9 bases left between them. The CDR3 loop is CASSPAGQKNIQYF. The DNA of the CDR3 is TGTGCCAGCTCACCAGCCGGACAGAAAAACATTCAGTACTTC.

The genes are TRBV9 and TRBJ1-2, with D unresolved. Germline-derived CDR1 and CDR2 are SGDLS and YYNGEE. V dropped 4 bases and J dropped 6 bases, with 10 bases sitting between them. The CDR3 has 12 residues. For the CDR3, the DNA is TGTGCCAGCAGCCCCGAAAAGGATGGCTACACCTTC. Its translation: CASSPEKDGYTF.

The chain uses TRBV6-2 or TRBV6-3 and TRBJ1-2; D gene uncertain. V was cut by 3 bases and J by 3 bases, with 11 bases left in between. Germline CDR1 is MNHEY and CDR2 is SVGEGT. The CDR3 is made up of 14 amino acids. CDR3 DNA sequence: TGTGCCAGCAGTTATTTCAGCTCCGACTATGGCTACACCTTC. The encoded protein is CASSYFSSDYGYTF.

The chain recombines TRBV19 with TRBJ1-4; the D gene is possibly TRBD1 (6 bases). V was shortened by 5 bases and J by 8 bases, with 9 bases between the two germline ends. The CDR3 is 12 residues long. CDR1 and CDR2 from the germline V gene are LNHDA and SQIVND (reference sequence). CDR3 nucleotide sequence: TGTGCCAGTAGTCCCGACAGGGAAAAACTGTTTTTT. Translating it yields CASSPDREKLFF.

Details on this clone: Other DNA sequences in the same sample also yield this CDR3. This rearrangement joins TRBV19 to TRBJ1-2, with 8 bases fitting TRBD1. J was trimmed by 5 bases and V by 7 bases; bases with no gene match: 3. Germline values: CDR1 LNHDA, CDR2 SQIVND (reference sequence). This CDR3 is 12 amino acids long. The CDR3 DNA reads TGTGCCAGTACGGACAGGGCATATGGCTACACCTTC. This translates into CASTDRAYGYTF.

V and J are TRBV28 and TRBJ1-2, with D perhaps TRBD1 (5 bases). V was clipped by 3 bases and J by 4 bases, with 18 bases between them. There are 16 residues in the CDR3. Germline lookup yields CDR1 MDHEN and CDR2 SYDVKM. CDR3 coding DNA: TGTGCCAGCAGTTTTCAAGGGACCGACCGTCTCTATGGCTACACCTTC. It specifies CASSFQGTDRLYGYTF.

The rearrangement uses TRBV11-2 and TRBJ1-6, with 9 positions matching TRBD1. Germline assignment: CDR1 SGHAT and CDR2 FQNNGV. V lost 0 bases and J lost 10; bases outside the gene matches: 4. The CDR3 length is 15 residues. The CDR3 is CASSLDGTGRSPLHF. The CDR3 DNA is TGTGCCAGCAGCTTAGACGGGACAGGGCGGTCACCCCTCCACTTT.

The chain carries TRBV5-1 and TRBJ2-7; TRBD2 agrees at 9 bases. The germline gives CDR1 SGHRS, CDR2 YFSETQ. V trimming: 2 bases; J trimming: 0 bases; junction bases outside the gene matches: 3. This CDR3 has 15 amino acids. CDR3 protein: CASSFLAGSSYEQYF. The CDR3, as DNA: TGCGCCAGCAGCTTTCTAGCGGGAAGCTCCTACGAGCAGTACTTC.

The J gene is TRBJ2-5, the V gene TRBV28, with D maybe TRBD1 (5 bases). Per the germline V gene, CDR1 is MDHEN and CDR2 is SYDVKM. CDR3 length equals 15 residues. V was pared by 4 bases and J by 1 base, with 13 bases between. The CDR3 DNA reads as TGTGCCAGCAGTTCATCCAAGGGGTTCCAAGAGACCCAGTACTTC. Translating gives CASSSSKGFQETQYF.

The chain carries TRBV18 and TRBJ2-1, with 9 bases matching TRBD2. Germline CDR1 and CDR2: KGHSH and LQKENI. The CDR3 runs 14 residues. V was clipped by 3 bases and J by 8 bases; unmatched bases: 5. CDR3 DNA: TGTGCCAGCTCACCTAGCGGGAGTGGCGATGAGCAGTTCTTC. The encoded protein is CASSPSGSGDEQFF.

This rearrangement joins TRBV18 to TRBJ1-5, with 7 bases identical to TRBD1. CDR1 KGHSH and CDR2 LQKENI come from the germline V gene. V shed 5 bases, J shed 3 bases, and the junction held 7 bases outside the gene matches. CDR3 length: 15 residues. The CDR3 bases are TGTGCCAGCTCAGCAGACAGGGCCAACAATCAGCCCCAGCATTTT. It yields the protein CASSADRANNQPQHF. The full variable domain, completed using reference TRBV18 and TRBJ1-5, is NAGVMQNPRHLVRRRGQEARLRCSPMKGHSHVYWYRQLPEEGLKFMVYLQKENIIDESGMPKERFSAEFPKEGPSILRIQQVVRGDSAAYFCASSADRANNQPQHFGDGTRLSIL.

The V call is TRBV12-3 or TRBV12-4, the J call TRBJ2-7; 12 nucleotides line up with TRBD2. Unmatched junction bases numbered 1, after V lost 4 bases and J lost 6 bases. The CDR3 loop spans 13 amino acids. The CDR3 reads CASSSLAGGEQYF. DNA for the CDR3: TGTGCCAGCAGTTCACTAGCGGGAGGCGAGCAGTACTTC.

The rearrangement joins TRBV29-1 to TRBJ1-1; perhaps TRBD1 as D (6 bases). CDR1 and CDR2 from the germline V gene are SQVTM and ANQGSEA. V was shortened by 7 bases and J by 1 base, with 16 bases between the two germline ends. The CDR3 length is 14 residues. CDR3 sequence (DNA): TGCAGCGCAAGTACCGGCAGGGGGAACACTGAAGCTTTCTTT. It encodes CSASTGRGNTEAFF.

The chain recombines TRBV24-1 with TRBJ1-6, with no clear D. CDR1 is KGHDR and CDR2 is SFDVKD in the germline V gene. V was pared by 3 bases and J by 7 bases, with 3 bases between. CDR3 length: 12 residues. The CDR3 DNA reads TGTGCCACCAGTGATGGCAATTCACCCCTCCACTTT. Protein: CATSDGNSPLHF.